The T cell receptor (beta chain) described here comes from a study of cytomegalovirus exposure and HLA in healthy donors. Vbeta (60) and Jbeta (13) primers were used in the PCR. TCRdb's copy holds only in-frame clones and misses some; the assay was immunoSEQ multiplex PCR. The sample lists about 150,000 clones; roughly 80% were seen once. Trimming removed 0 bases at V and 3 bases at J, with 12 bases between. Per the germline V gene, CDR1 is SGHNT and CDR2 is YYREEE (reference sequence). The CDR3 runs to 15 residues. In its sample, this clone was seen a few times. Its antigen is not known. Study-level findings and limits: Accurate prediction of HLA-A and HLA-B alleles (for most subjects) was reportedly achieved from TCR beta sequences.

The sequence derives from a boy younger than 10 in good health and CMV-seronegative. The sequencing input was PBMCs. V gene TRBV5-4 combines with J gene TRBJ1-1, with D unclear. The CDR3, as DNA: TGTGCCAGCAGCTTGGGGCAACCCCGTGACACTGAAGCTTTCTTT. This gives the protein CASSLGQPRDTEAFF.